The clone carrying this T cell receptor beta chain occurred once. These data come from a study of blood T cell repertoires in COVID-19. Across the study: Collection of acute and convalescent COVID-19 samples took place in the United States, Italy and Spain.

As originally analysed: Amplification of reference gene primers provided the estimated nucleated cell counts. The data were produced by immunoSEQ multiplex PCR, yet TCRdb's version contains in-frame clones alone and is incomplete. Clonal size and the V and J genes are those of that table, whereas D and trimming came from the DNA. This table holds tens of thousands of clones, 84% found once. Germline CDR1 GTSNPN, CDR2 SVGIG (reference sequence). The germline V and J ends were trimmed by 1 base and 0 bases, with 15 bases remaining between them. The CDR3 length is 16 residues. The receptor was derived from a man between 65 and 80 years old with active COVID-19. This chain uses TRBV30 with TRBJ1-2; D is perhaps TRBD1 (5 bases). Sample: peripheral blood. The CDR3 reads CAWSGDPTGANYGYTF. In DNA form, the CDR3 reads TGTGCCTGGAGTGGAGATCCTACAGGAGCTAACTATGGCTACACCTTC.